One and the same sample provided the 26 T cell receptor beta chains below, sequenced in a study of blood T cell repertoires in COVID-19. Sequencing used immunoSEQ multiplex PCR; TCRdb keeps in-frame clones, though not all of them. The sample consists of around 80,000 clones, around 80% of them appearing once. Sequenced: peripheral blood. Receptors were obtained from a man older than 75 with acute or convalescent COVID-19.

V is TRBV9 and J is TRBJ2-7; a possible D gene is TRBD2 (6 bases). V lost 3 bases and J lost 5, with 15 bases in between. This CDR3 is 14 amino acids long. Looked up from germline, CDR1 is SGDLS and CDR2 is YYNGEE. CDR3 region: CASSGGVPRDEQYF. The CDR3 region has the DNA TGTGCCAGCAGCGGGGGGGTCCCCAGGGACGAGCAGTACTTC. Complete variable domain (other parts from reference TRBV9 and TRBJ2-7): DSGVTQTPKHLITATGQRVTLRCSPRSGDLSVYWYQQSLDQGLQFLIQYYNGEERAKGNILERFSAQQFPDLHSELNLSSLELGDSALYFCASSGGVPRDEQYFGPGTRLTVT.

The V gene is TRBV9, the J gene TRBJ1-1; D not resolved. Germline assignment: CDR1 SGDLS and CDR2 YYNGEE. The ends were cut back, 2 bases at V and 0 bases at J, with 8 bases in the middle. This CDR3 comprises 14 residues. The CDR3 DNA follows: TGTGCCAGCAGCGTGGGCAGCTTGAACACTGAAGCTTTCTTT. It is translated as CASSVGSLNTEAFF. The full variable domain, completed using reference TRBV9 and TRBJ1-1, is DSGVTQTPKHLITATGQRVTLRCSPRSGDLSVYWYQQSLDQGLQFLIQYYNGEERAKGNILERFSAQQFPDLHSELNLSSLELGDSALYFCASSVGSLNTEAFFGQGTRLTVV.

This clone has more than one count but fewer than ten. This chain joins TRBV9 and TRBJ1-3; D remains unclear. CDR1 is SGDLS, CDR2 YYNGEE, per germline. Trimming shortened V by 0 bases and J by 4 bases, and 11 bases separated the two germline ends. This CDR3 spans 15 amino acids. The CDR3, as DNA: TGTGCCAGCAGCGTAGTGGGCAGCCAGGGAAACACCATATATTTT. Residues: CASSVVGSQGNTIYF.

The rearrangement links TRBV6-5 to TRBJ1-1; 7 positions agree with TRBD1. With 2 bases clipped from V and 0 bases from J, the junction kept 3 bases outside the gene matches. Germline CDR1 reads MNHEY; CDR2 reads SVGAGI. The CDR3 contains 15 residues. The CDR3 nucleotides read TGTGCCAGCAGTTACGGGGGACAGATGAACACTGAAGCTTTCTTT. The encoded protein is CASSYGGQMNTEAFF.

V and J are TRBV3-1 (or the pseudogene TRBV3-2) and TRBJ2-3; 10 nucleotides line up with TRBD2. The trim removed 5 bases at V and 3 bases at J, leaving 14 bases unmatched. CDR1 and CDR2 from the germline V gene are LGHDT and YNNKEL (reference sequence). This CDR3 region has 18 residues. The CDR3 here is CASSSQRGGGWGTDTQYF. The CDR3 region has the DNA TGTGCCAGCAGCTCCCAGCGGGGGGGCGGATGGGGGACAGATACGCAGTATTTT.

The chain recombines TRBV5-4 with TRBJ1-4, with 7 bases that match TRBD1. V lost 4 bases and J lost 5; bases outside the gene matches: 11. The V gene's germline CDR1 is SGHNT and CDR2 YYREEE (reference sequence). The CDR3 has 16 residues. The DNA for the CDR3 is TGTGCCAGCAGCCAAAACCCGGGACAGCGGAATGAAAAACTGTTTTTT. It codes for CASSQNPGQRNEKLFF.

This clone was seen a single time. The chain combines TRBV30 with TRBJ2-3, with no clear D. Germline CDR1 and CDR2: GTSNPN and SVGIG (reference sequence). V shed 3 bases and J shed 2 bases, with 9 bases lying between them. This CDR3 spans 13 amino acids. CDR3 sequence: CAWSHLNTDTQYF. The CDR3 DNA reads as TGTGCCTGGAGCCACTTAAACACAGATACGCAGTATTTT. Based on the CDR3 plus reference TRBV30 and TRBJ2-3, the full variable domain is SQTIHQWPATLVQPVGSPLSLECTVEGTSNPNLYWYRQAAGRGLQLLFYSVGIGQISSEVPQNLSASRPQDRQFILSSKKLLLSDSGFYLCAWSHLNTDTQYFGPGTRLTVL.

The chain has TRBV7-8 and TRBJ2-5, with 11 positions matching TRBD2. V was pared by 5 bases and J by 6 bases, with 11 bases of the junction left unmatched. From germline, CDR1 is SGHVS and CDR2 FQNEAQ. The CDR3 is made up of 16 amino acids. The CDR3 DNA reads TGTGCCAGCAGCGATAGCGGGGGGGCTGCTTCTAAGACCCAGTACTTC. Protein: CASSDSGGAASKTQYF. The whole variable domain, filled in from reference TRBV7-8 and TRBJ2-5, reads GAGVSQSPRYKVAKRGQDVALRCDPISGHVSLFWYQQALGQGPEFLTYFQNEAQLDKSGLPSDRFFAERPEGSVSTLKIQRTQQEDSAVYLCASSDSGGAASKTQYFGPGTRLLVL.

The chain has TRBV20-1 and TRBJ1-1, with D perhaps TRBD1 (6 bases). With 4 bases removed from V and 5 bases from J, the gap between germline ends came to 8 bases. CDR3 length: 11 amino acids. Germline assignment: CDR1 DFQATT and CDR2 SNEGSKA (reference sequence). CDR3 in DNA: TGCAGTGCTATCAGGGGTACTGAAGCTTTCTTT. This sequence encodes CSAIRGTEAFF.

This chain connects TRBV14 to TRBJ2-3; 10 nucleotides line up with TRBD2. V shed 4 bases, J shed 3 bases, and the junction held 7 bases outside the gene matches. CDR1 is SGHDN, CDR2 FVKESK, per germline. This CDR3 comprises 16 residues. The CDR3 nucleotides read TGTGCCAGCAGCCCCTTGAGCGGGGGGGGAACAGATACGCAGTATTTT. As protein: CASSPLSGGGTDTQYF.

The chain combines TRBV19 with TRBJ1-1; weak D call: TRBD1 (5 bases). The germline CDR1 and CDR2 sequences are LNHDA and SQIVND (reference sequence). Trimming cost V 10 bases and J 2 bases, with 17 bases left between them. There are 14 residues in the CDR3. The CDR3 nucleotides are TGTGCCACCCCGCTCAGGGAAGTCAACACTGAAGCTTTCTTT. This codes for CATPLREVNTEAFF. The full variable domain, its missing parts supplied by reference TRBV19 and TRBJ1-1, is DGGITQSPKYLFRKEGQNVTLSCEQNLNHDAMYWYRQDPGQGLRLIYYSQIVNDFQKGDIAEGYSVSREKKESFPLTVTSAQKNPTAFYLCATPLREVNTEAFFGQGTRLTVV.

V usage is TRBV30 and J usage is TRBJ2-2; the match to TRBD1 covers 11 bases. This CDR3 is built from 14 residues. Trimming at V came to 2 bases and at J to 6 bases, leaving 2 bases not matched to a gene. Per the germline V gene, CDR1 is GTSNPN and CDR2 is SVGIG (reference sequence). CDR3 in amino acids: CAWSQGQGAGELFF. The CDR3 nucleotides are TGTGCCTGGAGTCAGGGACAGGGGGCCGGGGAGCTGTTTTTT.

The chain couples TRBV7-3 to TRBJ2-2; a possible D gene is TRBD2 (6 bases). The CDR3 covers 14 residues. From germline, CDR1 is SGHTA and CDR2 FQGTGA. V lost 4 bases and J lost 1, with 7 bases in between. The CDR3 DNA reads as TGTGCCAGCAGCTCGGGGGAGAACACCGGGGAGCTGTTTTTT. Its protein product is CASSSGENTGELFF. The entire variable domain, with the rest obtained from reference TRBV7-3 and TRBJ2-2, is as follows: GAGVSQTPSNKVTEKGKYVELRCDPISGHTALYWYRQSLGQGPEFLIYFQGTGAADDSGLPNDRFFAVRPEGSVSTLKIQRTERGDSAVYLCASSSGENTGELFFGEGSRLTVL.

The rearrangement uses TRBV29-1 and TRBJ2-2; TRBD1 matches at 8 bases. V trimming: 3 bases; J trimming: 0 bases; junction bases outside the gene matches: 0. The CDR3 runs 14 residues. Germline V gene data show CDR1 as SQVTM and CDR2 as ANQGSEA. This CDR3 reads CSVDRGPNTGELFF. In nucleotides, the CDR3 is TGCAGCGTTGACAGGGGGCCGAACACCGGGGAGCTGTTTTTT.

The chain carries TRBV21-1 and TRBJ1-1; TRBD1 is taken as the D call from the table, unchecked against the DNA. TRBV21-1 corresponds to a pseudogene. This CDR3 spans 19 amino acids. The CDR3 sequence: CASSKADRGALGLNTEAFF. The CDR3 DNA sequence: TGTGCCAGCAGCAAAGCGGACAGGGGAGCGTTGGGGTTGAACACTGAAGCTTTCTTT.

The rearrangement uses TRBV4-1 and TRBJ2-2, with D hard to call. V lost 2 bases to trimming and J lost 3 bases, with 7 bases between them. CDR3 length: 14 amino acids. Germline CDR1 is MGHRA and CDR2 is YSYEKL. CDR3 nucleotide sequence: TGCGCCAGCAGCCAACCCTCCCACACCGGGGAGCTGTTTTTT. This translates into CASSQPSHTGELFF.

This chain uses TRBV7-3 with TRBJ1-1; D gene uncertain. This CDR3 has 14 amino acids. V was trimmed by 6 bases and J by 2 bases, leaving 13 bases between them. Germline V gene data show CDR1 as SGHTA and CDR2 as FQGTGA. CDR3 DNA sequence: TGTGCCAGCAGTCAAGGACGGGGAAACACTGAAGCTTTCTTT. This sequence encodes CASSQGRGNTEAFF.

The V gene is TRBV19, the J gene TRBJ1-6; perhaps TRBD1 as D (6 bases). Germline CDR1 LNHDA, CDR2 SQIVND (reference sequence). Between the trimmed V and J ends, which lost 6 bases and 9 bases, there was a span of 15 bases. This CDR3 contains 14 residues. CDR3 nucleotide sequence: TGTGCCAGTAGAACCTGGACAGAGAGTTCACCCCTCCACTTT. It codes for CASRTWTESSPLHF.

The chain's CDR3 is CAIRQGENYGYTF. In DNA, the CDR3 is TGTGCCATCAGGCAGGGGGAAAACTATGGCTACACCTTC. V usage is TRBV10-3 and J usage is TRBJ1-2; 7 bases line up with TRBD1. The CDR3 is made up of 13 amino acids. The V and J ends lost 6 bases and 2 bases, in that order; junction bases with no gene match: 3. Germline CDR1 reads ENHRY; CDR2 reads SYGVKD.

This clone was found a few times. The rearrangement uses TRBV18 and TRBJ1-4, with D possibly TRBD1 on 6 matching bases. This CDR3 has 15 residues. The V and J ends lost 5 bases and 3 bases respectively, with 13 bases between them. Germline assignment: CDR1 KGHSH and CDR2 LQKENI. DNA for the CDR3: TGTGCCAGCTCATCGTTGACAGGCTCTAATGAAAAACTGTTTTTT. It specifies CASSSLTGSNEKLFF.

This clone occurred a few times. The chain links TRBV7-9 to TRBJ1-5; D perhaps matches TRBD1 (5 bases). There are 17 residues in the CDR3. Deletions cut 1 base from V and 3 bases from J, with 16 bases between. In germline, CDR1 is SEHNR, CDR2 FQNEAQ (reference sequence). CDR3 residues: CASSLDPLGAINQPQHF. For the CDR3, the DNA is TGTGCCAGCAGCTTAGATCCCTTAGGGGCTATCAATCAGCCCCAGCATTTT.

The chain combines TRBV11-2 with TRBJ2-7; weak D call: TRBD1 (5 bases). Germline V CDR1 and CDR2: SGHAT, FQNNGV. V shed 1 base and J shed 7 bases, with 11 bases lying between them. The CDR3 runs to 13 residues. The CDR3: CASSLVRVREQYF. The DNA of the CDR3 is TGTGCCAGCAGCTTAGTCAGGGTAAGAGAGCAGTACTTC.

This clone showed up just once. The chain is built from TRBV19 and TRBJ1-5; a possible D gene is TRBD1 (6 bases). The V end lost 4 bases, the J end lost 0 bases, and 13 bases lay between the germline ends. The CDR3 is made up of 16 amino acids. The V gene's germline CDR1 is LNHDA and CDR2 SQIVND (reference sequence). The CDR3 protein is CASSKTGEYSNQPQHF. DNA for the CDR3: TGTGCCAGTAGTAAGACAGGAGAGTATAGCAATCAGCCCCAGCATTTT.

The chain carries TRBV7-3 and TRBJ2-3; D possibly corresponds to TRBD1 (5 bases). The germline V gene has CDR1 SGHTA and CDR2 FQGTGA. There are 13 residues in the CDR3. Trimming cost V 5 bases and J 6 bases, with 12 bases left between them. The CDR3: CASSADRPDTQYF. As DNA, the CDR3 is TGTGCCAGCAGCGCCGACAGACCCGATACGCAGTATTTT.

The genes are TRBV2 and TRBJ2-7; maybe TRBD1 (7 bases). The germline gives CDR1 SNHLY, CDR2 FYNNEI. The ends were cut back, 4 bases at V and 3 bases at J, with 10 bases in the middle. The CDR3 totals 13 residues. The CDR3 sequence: CASSGQGGYEQYF. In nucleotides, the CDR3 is TGTGCCAGCAGTGGGCAGGGGGGCTACGAGCAGTACTTC.

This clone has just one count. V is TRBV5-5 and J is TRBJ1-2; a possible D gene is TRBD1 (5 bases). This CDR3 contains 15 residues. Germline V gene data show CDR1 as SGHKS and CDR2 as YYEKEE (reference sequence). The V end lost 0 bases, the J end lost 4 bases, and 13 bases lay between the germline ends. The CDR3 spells CASSLVGDVSYGYTF. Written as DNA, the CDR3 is TGTGCCAGCAGCTTGGTAGGGGATGTTAGCTATGGCTACACCTTC.